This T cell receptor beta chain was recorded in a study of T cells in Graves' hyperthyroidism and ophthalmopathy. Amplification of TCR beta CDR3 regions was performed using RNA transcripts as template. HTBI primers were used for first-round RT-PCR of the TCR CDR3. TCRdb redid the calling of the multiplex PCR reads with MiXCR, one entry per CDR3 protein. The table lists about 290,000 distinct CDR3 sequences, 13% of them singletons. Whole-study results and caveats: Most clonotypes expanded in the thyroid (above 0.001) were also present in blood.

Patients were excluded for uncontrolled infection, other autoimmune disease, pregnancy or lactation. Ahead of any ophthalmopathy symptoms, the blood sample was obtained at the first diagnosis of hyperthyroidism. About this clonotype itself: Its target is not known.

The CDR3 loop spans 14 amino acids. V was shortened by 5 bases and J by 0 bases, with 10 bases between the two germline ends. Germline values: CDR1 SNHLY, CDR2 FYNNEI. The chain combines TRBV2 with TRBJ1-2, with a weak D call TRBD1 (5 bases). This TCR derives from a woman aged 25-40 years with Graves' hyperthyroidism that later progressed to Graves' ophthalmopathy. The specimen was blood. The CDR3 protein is CASSSSGTNYGYTF. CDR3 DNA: TGTGCCAGCAGTAGTTCAGGGACTAACTATGGCTACACCTTC.